This T cell receptor beta chain emerged from a study of response to subunit inactivated influenza vaccine. TCRdb reprocessed the RT-PCR reads via MiXCR and lists one record per CDR3 protein. The sample includes 150,000 or so distinct CDR3 sequences, about 10% seen only once; the top ten take 35% to 40%. Many counts were recorded for this clonotype. The specimen comprised CD8+ T cells sorted from PBMCs, sampled less than 25 months after vaccination. This clonotype was sampled from a man between 50 and 75 years old who received an inactivated influenza vaccine.

CDR3 loop: CSAKPLRHAIYNEQFF. The CDR3, as DNA: TGCAGTGCAAAGCCGTTGCGCCACGCCATATACAATGAGCAGTTCTTC. This chain uses TRBV20-1 with TRBJ2-1; D call uncertain. Germline V gene lookup returns CDR1 DFQATT and CDR2 SNEGSKA (reference sequence). CDR3 size: 16 residues. V dropped 6 bases and J dropped 4 bases, with 22 bases sitting between them.